This T cell receptor (beta chain) was sequenced for a study of T cells in Graves' hyperthyroidism and ophthalmopathy. Using RNA transcripts as the source, TCR beta CDR3 regions were amplified. Using the HTBI primer set, a first-round RT-PCR was run on the TCR CDR3. TCRdb reprocessed the multiplex PCR reads via MiXCR and lists one record per CDR3 protein. Of 300,000 to 350,000 distinct CDR3 sequences in the sample, more than 11% were seen once. This clonotype appeared a few times. J lost 5 bases, V lost 6 bases, and 7 bases had no gene match. Germline V gene sequence: CDR1 DFQATT, CDR2 SNEGSKA (reference sequence). CDR3 length equals 13 residues. Extraction of PBMCs used roughly 9.3 ml of fresh peripheral blood.

This sequence was found in a young woman with Graves' hyperthyroidism. The material sequenced was blood. This chain links TRBV20-1 with TRBJ1-5, with 7 positions matching TRBD1. CDR3: CSAQGISDQPQHF. Here the CDR3 DNA reads TGCAGTGCACAGGGGATTTCTGATCAGCCCCAGCATTTT.